This TCR beta chain was sequenced during a study of blood T cell repertoires in COVID-19. Whole-study context: The study drew acute and convalescent COVID-19 samples from the United States, Italy and Spain. PBMCs, B-cell-depleted T cells, or T cells were the source of the cDNA or gDNA that made up the material.

This CDR3 is 16 amino acids long. CDR1 SGHDT and CDR2 YYEEEE come from the germline V gene. The germline V and J ends were trimmed by 4 bases and 0 bases, with 17 bases remaining between them. Per the authors' pipeline: Amplification of reference gene primers was used by the study to estimate nucleated cell counts. Profiling relied on immunoSEQ multiplex PCR, and the TCRdb table lists in-frame clones only, not all of them. The V and J calls and clone size are taken from that table; D and trimming were inferred from the DNA. The table has just over 250,000 clones, about 85% seen once. The chain carries TRBV5-6 and TRBJ2-7; TRBD2 is a possible D gene (6 bases). The source is a man aged 60-69 years who had recovered from COVID-19. Input material: peripheral blood. The CDR3 loop reads CASSPTGLETSYEQYF. In nucleotides, the CDR3 is TGTGCCAGCAGCCCTACGGGACTCGAAACCTCCTACGAGCAGTACTTC.